This T cell receptor beta chain was identified during a study of blood T cells in healthy people across ages. The CDR3 is 16 residues long. Between the trimmed V and J ends, which lost 4 bases and 2 bases, there was a span of 16 bases. The germline V gene encodes CDR1 MDHEN and CDR2 SYDVKM. Primed by a sample-barcoded 5' primer and a J-beta primer mix, a second PCR proceeded for 7 to 11 cycles. A template-switch adaptor with 12 random nucleotides tagged each cDNA molecule. MiXCR, applied by TCRdb to the 5' RACE reads, yields one record per CDR3 protein. The data contain 910,000 or so distinct CDR3 sequences, roughly 47% of them singletons. Note on this clonotype: Its antigen is currently unknown.

Notes on the study in general: It was found that TCR beta diversity correlated strongly with the percentage of naive T cells. Using unsorted PBMCs precluded a conclusive naive versus antigen-experienced comparison.

Sequenced: blood. The receptor was isolated from a woman aged 60 to 75 in good health. The chain links TRBV28 to TRBJ2-3; D is uncertain. The CDR3 loop reads CASSSMSVLDTDTQYF. In DNA, the CDR3 is TGTGCCAGCAGTTCAATGTCGGTTTTGGACACAGATACGCAGTATTTT.